The next 3 T cell receptor beta chains were all read from a single sample in a study of blood T cell repertoires in COVID-19. Produced via immunoSEQ multiplex PCR; TCRdb's table is partial and in-frame only. The table records 200,000 to 250,000 clones, 89% of them present only once. Input material: peripheral blood. The receptors come from a woman in her 40s with acute or convalescent COVID-19.

The rearrangement joins TRBV6-5 to TRBJ1-5, with D unclear. V lost 9 bases and J 4 bases, leaving 13 bases between the germline ends. The CDR3 is 13 amino acids. Germline loops: CDR1 MNHEY, CDR2 SVGAGI. The CDR3 loop reads CASPAPGNQPQHF. The CDR3 DNA follows: TGTGCCAGTCCCGCACCGGGGAATCAGCCCCAGCATTTT.

The chain uses TRBV11-2 and TRBJ1-1, with D perhaps matching TRBD1 (5 bases). From germline, CDR1 is SGHAT and CDR2 FQNNGV. The CDR3 contains 14 residues. Trimming took 5 bases from V and 10 from J, leaving 20 bases between them. CDR3 in DNA: TGTGCCAGCAGCCCAGCTGGGGGGTCTGGAGCAGCTTTCTTT. Encoded protein: CASSPAGGSGAAFF. Together with reference TRBV11-2 and TRBJ1-1, the CDR3 gives the full variable domain: EAGVAQSPRYKIIEKRQSVAFWCNPISGHATLYWYQQILGQGPKLLIQFQNNGVVDDSQLPKDRFSAERLKGVDSTLKIQPAKLEDSAVYLCASSPAGGSGAAFFGQGTRLTVV.

This chain joins TRBV12-5 and TRBJ2-7; 7 nucleotides align to TRBD1. Germline CDR1 reads LGHNT; CDR2 reads FRNRAP. This CDR3 contains 16 residues. V lost 0 bases and J lost 0; bases outside the gene matches: 5. The CDR3 DNA follows: TGTGCTAGTGGTTTGGTACTTGACAGGGACTCCTACGAGCAGTACGTC. Protein sequence: CASGLVLDRDSYEQYV.